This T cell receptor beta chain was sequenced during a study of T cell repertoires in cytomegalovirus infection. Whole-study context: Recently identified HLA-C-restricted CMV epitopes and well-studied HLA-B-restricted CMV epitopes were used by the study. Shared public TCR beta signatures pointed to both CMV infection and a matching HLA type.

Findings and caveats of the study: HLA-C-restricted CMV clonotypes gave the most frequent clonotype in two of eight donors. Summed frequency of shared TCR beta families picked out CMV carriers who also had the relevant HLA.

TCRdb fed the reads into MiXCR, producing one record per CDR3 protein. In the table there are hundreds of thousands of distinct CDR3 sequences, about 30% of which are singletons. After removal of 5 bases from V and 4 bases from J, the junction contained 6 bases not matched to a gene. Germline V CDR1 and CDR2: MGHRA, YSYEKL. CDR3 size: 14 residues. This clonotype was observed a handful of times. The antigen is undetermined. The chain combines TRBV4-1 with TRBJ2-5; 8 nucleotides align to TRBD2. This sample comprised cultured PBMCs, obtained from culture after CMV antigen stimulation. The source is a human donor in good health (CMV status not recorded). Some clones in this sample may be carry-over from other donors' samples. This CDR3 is CASSYVAGLETQYF. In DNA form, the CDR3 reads TGCGCCAGCAGCTACGTAGCGGGGTTAGAGACCCAGTACTTC.